The 10 T cell receptor beta chains below all came from one sample that was sequenced in a study of blood T cell repertoires in COVID-19. The repertoire was sequenced with immunoSEQ multiplex PCR; TCRdb's copy has only in-frame clones and lacks some. The table records over 250,000 clones, 86% of them present only once. The material sequenced was peripheral blood. These receptors originate from a woman in her 70s with COVID-19, enrolled during active disease.

CDR3 sequence reads: CASSQDTYEQYF. CDR3 coding DNA: TGTGCCAGCAGCCAGGACACATACGAGCAGTACTTC. The rearrangement joins TRBV6-6 to TRBJ2-7; tentatively, D is TRBD1 (5 bases). Deletions cut 6 bases from V and 4 bases from J, with 10 bases between. Germline V gene data show CDR1 as MNHNY and CDR2 as SVGAGI (reference sequence). The length of the CDR3 is 12 residues.

The chain employs TRBV4-1 and TRBJ2-2, with a possible D match to TRBD2 (5 bases). Trimming left V 1 base short and J 6 bases short, with 18 bases between. The CDR3 runs to 17 residues. The germline V gene has CDR1 MGHRA and CDR2 YSYEKL. The CDR3 DNA reads as TGCGCCAGCAGCCAAGGCTCACTTAGAGGGCTGGCCGGGGAGCTGTTTTTT. Translation: CASSQGSLRGLAGELFF.

The chain joins TRBV5-1 to TRBJ1-2, with 9 nucleotides matching TRBD1. V shed 4 bases, J shed 2 bases, and the junction held 12 bases outside the gene matches. CDR3 length: 17 amino acids. CDR1 and CDR2 from the germline V gene are SGHRS and YFSETQ. The CDR3 coding sequence is TGCGCCAGCAGCACTGGGACAGGGATATTAAGCAACTATGGCTACACCTTC. Protein: CASSTGTGILSNYGYTF.

The chain uses TRBV6-2 or TRBV6-3 and TRBJ1-5, with D possibly matching TRBD1 (6 bases). The CDR3 runs to 14 residues. V shed 1 base and J shed 7 bases, with 11 bases lying between them. CDR1 and CDR2 (germline): MNHEY, SVGEGT. The CDR3 here is CASSYWTDEQPQHF. The CDR3 DNA reads TGTGCCAGCAGTTACTGGACAGACGAGCAGCCCCAGCATTTT.

The chain carries TRBV7-2 and TRBJ2-2; 8 nucleotides line up with TRBD2. V trimming: 6 bases; J trimming: 4 bases; junction bases outside the gene matches: 10. The CDR3 consists of 16 residues. Germline lookup yields CDR1 SGHTA and CDR2 FQGNSA. The CDR3 protein is CASSLPGLGPTGELFF. CDR3 coding DNA: TGTGCCAGCAGTCTACCGGGACTAGGCCCCACCGGGGAGCTGTTTTTT.

The chain uses TRBV3-1 (or the pseudogene TRBV3-2) and TRBJ1-2; 10 nucleotides line up with TRBD1. V lost 1 base to trimming and J lost 7 bases; unmatched junction nucleotides: 9. The CDR3 totals 16 residues. From germline, CDR1 is LGHDT and CDR2 YNNKEL (reference sequence). CDR3 DNA: TGTGCCAGCAGCCAAGCTACGGACAGGGGGAGGGTTGGCTACACCTTC. It is translated as CASSQATDRGRVGYTF.

The rearrangement links TRBV27 to TRBJ2-3, with D maybe TRBD2 (6 bases). Germline CDR1 is MNHEY and CDR2 is SMNVEV (reference sequence). V was clipped by 2 bases and J by 11 bases, with 17 bases between them. The CDR3 extends over 14 amino acids. CDR3 protein: CASSLDRGPGGQYF. The CDR3 region has the DNA TGTGCCAGCAGTTTAGACCGGGGACCCGGGGGGCAGTATTTT.

The chain joins TRBV6-2 or TRBV6-3 to TRBJ1-2; 11 bases align to TRBD1. The V and J ends lost 0 bases and 7 bases, in that order; junction bases with no gene match: 4. This CDR3 contains 15 residues. Germline CDR1 is MNHEY and CDR2 is SVGEGT. DNA of the CDR3: TGTGCCAGCAGTTACTCGGACAGGGGGCGAAGTGGCTACACCTTC. This sequence encodes CASSYSDRGRSGYTF.

The rearrangement links TRBV10-3 to TRBJ1-1; D ambiguous. With 0 bases removed from V and 5 bases from J, the gap between germline ends came to 7 bases. Germline V CDR1 and CDR2: ENHRY, SYGVKD. This CDR3 has 13 residues. The CDR3 protein is CAISESAGTEAFF. The CDR3 DNA reads as TGTGCCATCAGTGAGTCGGCAGGAACTGAAGCTTTCTTT.

The chain carries TRBV24-1 and TRBJ2-1; the match to TRBD1 covers 8 bases. The germline CDR1 and CDR2 sequences are KGHDR and SFDVKD. This CDR3 spans 15 amino acids. V lost 3 bases, J lost 8 bases, and 8 bases stayed unmatched. The CDR3, as DNA: TGTGCCACCAGTGATAGGACAGGGTCTGGCCATGAGCAGTTCTTC. Its translation: CATSDRTGSGHEQFF.